Shown below are 32 T cell receptor beta chains from a single sample sequenced in a study of blood T cell repertoires in COVID-19. Clones were read by immunoSEQ multiplex PCR, and TCRdb kept only the in-frame ones, dropping some. The sample contains more than 200,000 clones, 70% to 90% of which appear only once. The sequencing input was peripheral blood. These receptors were collected from a woman aged 40 to 49 who had recovered from COVID-19.

The genes are TRBV6-6 and TRBJ2-2; 8 bases are shared with TRBD2. The CDR3 consists of 15 residues. The germline V gene has CDR1 MNHNY and CDR2 SVGAGI (reference sequence). J lost 1 base, V lost 6 bases, and 4 bases had no gene match. CDR3 residues: CASSHSGKNTGELFF. The CDR3 coding sequence is TGTGCCAGCAGCCATAGCGGGAAGAACACCGGGGAGCTGTTTTTT.

The V and J genes are TRBV18 and TRBJ2-7, with 7 bases lining up with TRBD1. The CDR3 covers 13 residues. Germline CDR1 is KGHSH and CDR2 is LQKENI. V dropped 2 bases and J dropped 3; count of bases not matched to a gene: 1. The CDR3 DNA is TGTGCCAGCTCACCAACAGGGGTCTACGAGCAGTACTTC. Translation: CASSPTGVYEQYF.

The V and J genes are TRBV5-1 and TRBJ2-3, with unresolved D. The CDR3 runs to 14 residues. Germline CDR1 and CDR2: SGHRS and YFSETQ. The V end lost 0 bases, the J end lost 3 bases, and 8 bases lay between the germline ends. CDR3: CASSLVGRTDTQYF. CDR3 DNA sequence: TGCGCCAGCAGCTTGGTTGGCAGAACAGATACGCAGTATTTT.

This rearrangement joins TRBV10-3 to TRBJ1-2; 10 bases agree with TRBD1. Trimming removed 0 bases from V and 2 bases from J; junction bases left unmatched: 3. CDR3 length: 16 residues. Per germline, CDR1 ENHRY and CDR2 SYGVKD. The CDR3 DNA is TGTGCCATCAGTGAGTCCGGGACAGGGGACAACTATGGCTACACCTTC. This codes for CAISESGTGDNYGYTF.

V gene TRBV28 combines with J gene TRBJ1-3; tentative D call: TRBD1 (5 bases). This CDR3 has 16 residues. The germline V gene has CDR1 MDHEN and CDR2 SYDVKM. The V and J ends lost 3 bases and 0 bases respectively, with 12 bases between them. The CDR3 DNA reads TGTGCCAGCAGTTTGGAAGGGGTCCCCTCTGGAAACACCATATATTTT. Translating gives CASSLEGVPSGNTIYF.

The rearrangement uses TRBV28 and TRBJ2-1; tentative D call: TRBD2 (6 bases). CDR1 and CDR2 from the germline V gene are MDHEN and SYDVKM. V dropped 1 base and J dropped 0 bases, with 13 bases sitting between them. This CDR3 comprises 17 residues. The CDR3 sequence: CASSLSAGRISYNEQFF. CDR3 nucleotide sequence: TGTGCCAGCAGTTTATCAGCGGGTCGGATCTCCTACAATGAGCAGTTCTTC. The entire variable domain, with the rest obtained from reference TRBV28 and TRBJ2-1, is as follows: DVKVTQSSRYLVKRTGEKVFLECVQDMDHENMFWYRQDPGLGLRLIYFSYDVKMKEKGDIPEGYSVSREKKERFSLILESASTNQTSMYLCASSLSAGRISYNEQFFGPGTRLTVL.

This clone was seen a single time. The chain couples TRBV6-2 or TRBV6-3 to TRBJ2-7; 9 bases match TRBD2. Trimming at V came to 4 bases and at J to 2 bases, leaving 6 bases not matched to a gene. The CDR3 length is 15 residues. Germline CDR1 and CDR2: MNHEY and SVGEGT. The CDR3 DNA reads TGTGCCAGCAGTTTGGGAGCGGGAGGTCCCTACGAGCAGTACTTC. It yields the protein CASSLGAGGPYEQYF.

The chain carries TRBV6-5 and TRBJ1-2, with 10 bases that match TRBD1. J gave up 7 bases and V 11 bases, and 10 bases lay outside the gene matches. CDR3 size: 13 residues. Per germline, CDR1 MNHEY and CDR2 SVGAGI. The DNA of the CDR3 is TGTGCCGTCCTATGGACAGGGGGGTTTGGCTACACCTTC. It specifies CAVLWTGGFGYTF.

V gene TRBV5-1 combines with J gene TRBJ2-5; weak D call: TRBD2 (6 bases). V lost 5 bases, J lost 2 bases, and 16 bases lay in between. The CDR3 loop spans 15 amino acids. Germline CDR1 reads SGHRS; CDR2 reads YFSETQ. CDR3 residues: CASRFIGGNQETQYF. Here the CDR3 DNA reads TGCGCCAGCAGATTTATCGGGGGAAATCAAGAGACCCAGTACTTC.

The gene calls are TRBV6-5 and TRBJ2-7; 11 bases match TRBD2. Trimming took 4 bases from V and 1 from J; bases not matched to a gene: 6. Germline V gene lookup returns CDR1 MNHEY and CDR2 SVGAGI. CDR3 length: 16 residues. The CDR3 sequence is CASSSSTSGGSYEQYF. For the CDR3, the DNA is TGTGCCAGCAGTTCTTCCACTAGCGGGGGATCCTACGAGCAGTACTTC.

The chain carries TRBV15 and TRBJ2-7, with 9 bases lining up with TRBD1. Unmatched junction bases numbered 8, after V lost 5 bases and J lost 3 bases. From germline, CDR1 is LNHNV and CDR2 YYDKDF (reference sequence). The CDR3 runs 15 residues. CDR3 protein: CATSPGQGYIYEQYF. DNA for the CDR3: TGTGCCACCAGCCCTGGACAGGGGTACATCTACGAGCAGTACTTC. Variable domain in full (rest from reference TRBV15 and TRBJ2-7): DAMVIQNPRYQVTQFGKPVTLSCSQTLNHNVMYWYQQKSSQAPKLLFHYYDKDFNNEADTPDNFQSRRPNTSFCFLDIRSPGLGDTAMYLCATSPGQGYIYEQYFGPGTRLTVT.

The J gene is TRBJ1-4, the V gene TRBV11-2; tentative D call: TRBD1 (5 bases). V dropped 4 bases and J dropped 7 bases, with 16 bases sitting between them. Per the germline V gene, CDR1 is SGHAT and CDR2 is FQNNGV. This CDR3 spans 15 amino acids. The CDR3 sequence: CASSSRGGNGEKLFF. DNA of the CDR3: TGTGCCAGCAGCTCTCGGGGGGGGAATGGTGAAAAACTGTTTTTT.

The rearrangement uses TRBV30 and TRBJ1-4; the match to TRBD1 covers 7 bases. CDR3 length: 14 amino acids. Germline lookup yields CDR1 GTSNPN and CDR2 SVGIG (reference sequence). The junction had 12 bases not matched to a gene; V was cut back by 8 bases and J by 6 bases. The CDR3 DNA reads TGTGCCCGCTCCGAGGGGACAGATGATGAAAAACTGTTTTTT. It is translated as CARSEGTDDEKLFF.

The chain carries TRBV28 and TRBJ1-6; a weak D match, TRBD1 (5 bases). CDR3 length equals 15 residues. Germline V gene data show CDR1 as MDHEN and CDR2 as SYDVKM. The V end was cut by 2 bases, the J end by 6 bases, with 11 bases between. Here the CDR3 DNA reads TGTGCCAGCAGTTTAAGGGGAATCGGTAATTCACCCCTCCACTTT. Translating it yields CASSLRGIGNSPLHF.

V usage is TRBV9 and J usage is TRBJ2-2; D may be TRBD1 (5 bases). The CDR3 spans 15 residues. CDR1 and CDR2 (germline): SGDLS, YYNGEE. Trimming took off 0 bases at V and 6 bases at J, with 12 bases between the two ends. The CDR3 nucleotides read TGTGCCAGCAGCGTAGAGGGGATAGCCCCCGGGGAGCTGTTTTTT. Its translation is CASSVEGIAPGELFF.

This clone appeared a few times. This chain joins TRBV4-3 and TRBJ2-1, with TRBD1 identical over 7 bases. V lost 4 bases and J lost 0; bases outside the gene matches: 6. The CDR3 sequence is 16 residues long. The V gene's germline CDR1 is LGHNA and CDR2 YSLEER. The CDR3 nucleotides read TGCGCCAGCAGCCCCTTATCAGGGGGCTCCTACAATGAGCAGTTCTTC. Protein: CASSPLSGGSYNEQFF.

This sequence joins TRBV7-2 and TRBJ1-2; D not certain. CDR3 size: 12 residues. The germline V gene encodes CDR1 SGHTA and CDR2 FQGNSA. The germline V and J ends were trimmed by 3 bases and 11 bases, with 13 bases remaining between them. The CDR3, as DNA: TGTGCCAGCAGCTTCCGGGAGGTTGGATACACCTTC. It encodes CASSFREVGYTF.

The chain couples TRBV21-1 to TRBJ1-5. TRBV21-1 is described as a pseudogene. This CDR3 has 17 residues. The CDR3 nucleotides read TGTGCCAGCAGCAAATCGCGGGGGGCAAATGGCAATCAGCCCCAGCATTTT. Its protein product is CASSKSRGANGNQPQHF.

The chain employs TRBV7-6 and TRBJ1-4; the D gene is possibly TRBD1 (5 bases). The germline CDR1 and CDR2 sequences are SGHVS and FNYEAQ. Trimming took off 2 bases at V and 3 bases at J, with 10 bases between the two ends. The CDR3 contains 15 residues. CDR3 DNA: TGTGCCAGCAGCTTACAGGGTGCTGCTAATGAAAAACTGTTTTTT. As protein: CASSLQGAANEKLFF.

This chain uses TRBV27 with TRBJ2-3; D not resolved. V was pared by 0 bases and J by 13 bases, with 11 bases between. This CDR3 has 12 amino acids. Germline V lookup: CDR1 MNHEY, CDR2 SMNVEV (reference sequence). CDR3 sequence: CASSLSGRFEYF. CDR3 nucleotides: TGTGCCAGCAGTTTATCGGGCAGGTTTGAGTATTTT.

The chain is built from TRBV6-5 and TRBJ2-1; 10 bases are shared with TRBD2. V shed 2 bases, J shed 10 bases, and the junction held 8 bases outside the gene matches. Germline lookup yields CDR1 MNHEY and CDR2 SVGAGI. This CDR3 is built from 15 residues. The CDR3 DNA is TGTGCCAGCAGTTACGCCGCTAGCGGGAGCAGGGAGCAGTTCTTC. Translated: CASSYAASGSREQFF.

CDR3 DNA sequence: TGCGCCAGCAGCCAGCCCGGGACAGGGAGCTACGAGCAGTACTTC. Protein: CASSQPGTGSYEQYF. This chain links TRBV4-1 with TRBJ2-7, with 9 bases fitting TRBD1. J was trimmed by 3 bases and V by 3 bases; bases with no gene match: 6. The germline V gene has CDR1 MGHRA and CDR2 YSYEKL. This CDR3 has 15 residues.

The V gene is TRBV6-5, the J gene TRBJ1-3; D might be TRBD1 (5 bases). CDR1 is MNHEY and CDR2 is SVGAGI in the germline V gene. The CDR3 contains 15 residues. V dropped 2 bases and J dropped 4 bases, with 12 bases sitting between them. The CDR3 sequence: CASSYGIGVGNTIYF. The DNA for the CDR3 is TGTGCCAGCAGTTACGGGATAGGGGTAGGAAACACCATATATTTT.

This rearrangement joins TRBV5-6 to TRBJ2-1, with D unclear. Trimming cost V 1 base and J 8 bases, with 7 bases left between them. This CDR3 has 12 amino acids. The germline gives CDR1 SGHDT, CDR2 YYEEEE. For the CDR3, the DNA is TGTGCCAGCAGCTTGCAGGTTCATGAGCAGTTCTTC. It is translated as CASSLQVHEQFF.

The chain uses TRBV19 and TRBJ2-1, with a tentative D call TRBD1 (6 bases). This CDR3 has 16 amino acids. V lost 4 bases, J lost 4 bases, and 17 bases lay in between. Per the germline V gene, CDR1 is LNHDA and CDR2 is SQIVND (reference sequence). The CDR3 is CASSTPGRDTYNEQFF. The CDR3 DNA sequence: TGTGCCAGTAGTACCCCCGGCAGGGACACGTACAATGAGCAGTTCTTC.

This chain links TRBV3-1 (or the pseudogene TRBV3-2) with TRBJ2-7; TRBD1 is a possible D gene (5 bases). Between the trimmed V and J ends, which lost 1 base and 3 bases, there was a span of 16 bases. Germline V gene data show CDR1 as LGHDT and CDR2 as YNNKEL (reference sequence). CDR3 length: 16 amino acids. The DNA for the CDR3 is TGTGCCAGCAGCCAAGGCCGGTATATGGGGCACTACGAGCAGTACTTC. This encodes CASSQGRYMGHYEQYF.

CDR3 bases: TGTGCCAGCAGCCAGGAGACTAGCTCCTACAATGAGCAGTTCTTC. Translation gives CASSQETSSYNEQFF. The gene calls are TRBV3-1 (or the pseudogene TRBV3-2) and TRBJ2-1, with a possible D match to TRBD2 (6 bases). The length of the CDR3 is 15 residues. The V gene lost 3 bases and the J gene lost 0 bases, with 9 bases spanning the gap. Germline assignment: CDR1 LGHDT and CDR2 YNNKEL (reference sequence).

The chain combines TRBV30 with TRBJ1-2; D unresolved. The CDR3 contains 13 residues. Trimming left V 1 base short and J 1 base short, with 7 bases between. From germline, CDR1 is GTSNPN and CDR2 SVGIG (reference sequence). In DNA, the CDR3 is TGTGCCTGGAGTGGCAGTTTTAACTATGGCTACACCTTC. Its protein is CAWSGSFNYGYTF.

The V and J genes are TRBV6-5 and TRBJ1-6; 9 bases line up with TRBD1. Germline V gene lookup returns CDR1 MNHEY and CDR2 SVGAGI. The V segment lost 1 base and the J segment 10 bases; nucleotides outside the gene matches: 8. The CDR3 length is 16 residues. The CDR3 nucleotides read TGTGCCAGCAGTTACTTCACTACAGGGGGCAAGTCACCCCTCCACTTT. Its translation: CASSYFTTGGKSPLHF.

This clone appeared once. The chain has TRBV5-1 and TRBJ2-3; 9 nucleotides line up with TRBD2. Trimming removed 3 bases from V and 0 bases from J; junction bases left unmatched: 5. Germline V gene data show CDR1 as SGHRS and CDR2 as YFSETQ. The CDR3 is 16 residues long. CDR3: CASSWSGGPSTDTQYF. In nucleotides, the CDR3 is TGCGCCAGCAGCTGGAGCGGGGGGCCTAGCACAGATACGCAGTATTTT.

This chain uses TRBV11-2 with TRBJ2-1; 12 bases line up with TRBD1. Germline V gene lookup returns CDR1 SGHAT and CDR2 FQNNGV. CDR3 size: 15 residues. V was pared by 4 bases and J by 6 bases, with 4 bases of the junction left unmatched. CDR3 sequence reads: CASSSGTGGRNEQFF. CDR3 in DNA: TGTGCCAGCAGCTCCGGGACAGGGGGCCGCAATGAGCAGTTCTTC.

This sequence joins TRBV5-4 and TRBJ2-1, with 9 bases fitting TRBD1. J gave up 0 bases and V 4 bases, and 5 bases lay outside the gene matches. Germline V gene sequence: CDR1 SGHNT, CDR2 YYREEE (reference sequence). This CDR3 is built from 16 residues. CDR3: CASSTGGLISYNEQFF. CDR3 coding DNA: TGTGCCAGCAGCACAGGGGGCCTCATCTCCTACAATGAGCAGTTCTTC.